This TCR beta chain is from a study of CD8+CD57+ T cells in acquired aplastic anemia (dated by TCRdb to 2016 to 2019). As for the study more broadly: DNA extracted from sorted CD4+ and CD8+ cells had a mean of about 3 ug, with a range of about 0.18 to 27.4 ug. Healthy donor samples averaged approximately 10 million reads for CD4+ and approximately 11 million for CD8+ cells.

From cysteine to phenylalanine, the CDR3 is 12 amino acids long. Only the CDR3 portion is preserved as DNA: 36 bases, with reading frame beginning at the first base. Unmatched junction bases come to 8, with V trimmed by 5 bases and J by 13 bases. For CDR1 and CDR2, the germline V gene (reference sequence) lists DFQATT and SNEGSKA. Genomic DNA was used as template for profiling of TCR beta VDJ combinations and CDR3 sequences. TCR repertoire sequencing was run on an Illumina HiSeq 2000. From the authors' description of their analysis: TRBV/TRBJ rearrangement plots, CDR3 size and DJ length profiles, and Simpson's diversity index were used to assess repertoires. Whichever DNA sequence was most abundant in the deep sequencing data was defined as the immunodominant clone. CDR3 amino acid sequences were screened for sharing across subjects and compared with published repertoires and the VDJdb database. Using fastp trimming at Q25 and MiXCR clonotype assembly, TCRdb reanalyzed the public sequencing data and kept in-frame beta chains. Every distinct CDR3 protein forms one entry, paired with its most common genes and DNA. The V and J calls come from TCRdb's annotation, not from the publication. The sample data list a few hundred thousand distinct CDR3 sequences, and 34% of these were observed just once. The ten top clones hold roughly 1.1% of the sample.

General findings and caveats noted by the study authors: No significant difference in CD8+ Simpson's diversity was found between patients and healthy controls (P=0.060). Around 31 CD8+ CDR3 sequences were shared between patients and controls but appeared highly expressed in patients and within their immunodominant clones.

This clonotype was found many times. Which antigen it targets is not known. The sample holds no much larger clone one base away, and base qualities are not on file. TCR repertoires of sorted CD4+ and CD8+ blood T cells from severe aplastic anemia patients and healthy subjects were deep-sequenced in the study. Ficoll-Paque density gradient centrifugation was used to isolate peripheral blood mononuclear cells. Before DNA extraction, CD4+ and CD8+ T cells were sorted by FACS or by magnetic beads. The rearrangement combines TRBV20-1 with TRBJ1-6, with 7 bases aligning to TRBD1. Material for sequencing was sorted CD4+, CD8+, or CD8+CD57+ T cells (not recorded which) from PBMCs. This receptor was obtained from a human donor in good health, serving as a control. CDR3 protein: CSAGEQGRPLHF. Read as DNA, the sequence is TGCAGTGCTGGGGAACAGGGGAGGCCCCTCCACTTT.